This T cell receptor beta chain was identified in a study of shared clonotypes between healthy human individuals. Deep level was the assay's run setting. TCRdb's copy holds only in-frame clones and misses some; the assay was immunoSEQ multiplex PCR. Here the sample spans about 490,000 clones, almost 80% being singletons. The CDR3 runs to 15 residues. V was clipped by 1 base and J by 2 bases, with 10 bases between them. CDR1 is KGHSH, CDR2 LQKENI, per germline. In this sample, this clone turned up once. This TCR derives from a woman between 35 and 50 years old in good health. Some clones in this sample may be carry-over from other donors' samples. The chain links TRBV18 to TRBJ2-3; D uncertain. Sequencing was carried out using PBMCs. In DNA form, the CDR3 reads TGTGCCAGCTCACCACAGGGTCTTGTCACAGATACGCAGTATTTT. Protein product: CASSPQGLVTDTQYF.